This entry lists 27 T cell receptor beta chains sequenced from one sample in a study of T cells after yellow fever vaccination. TCRdb reprocessed the 5' RACE reads via MiXCR and lists one record per CDR3 protein. The table shows 300,000 or so distinct CDR3 sequences, with less than 9.5% occurring only once. The sequences come from PBMCs, collected approximately 47 days after the first yellow fever vaccination. These receptors all stem from a man between 18 and 29 years old who received the YFV17D yellow fever vaccine.

This clonotype has a handful of counts. CDR3 residues: CSAFLRGGTDTQYF. The CDR3 DNA follows: TGCAGTGCCTTTTTGAGGGGGGGCACAGATACGCAGTATTTT. The V and J genes are TRBV20-1 and TRBJ2-3; D possibly matches TRBD1 or TRBD2 (6 bases each). Trimming took 6 bases from V and 1 from J, leaving 14 bases between them. Germline loops: CDR1 DFQATT, CDR2 SNEGSKA (reference sequence). This CDR3 comprises 14 residues.

This clonotype showed up just a few times. The CDR3 DNA is TGCGCCAGCAGCCAAGATCAGTTAGAGCCTAACACAGATACGCAGTATTTT. This gives the protein CASSQDQLEPNTDTQYF. The chain joins TRBV4-3 to TRBJ2-3; no clear D gene. The germline gives CDR1 LGHNA, CDR2 YSLEER. V lost 0 bases and J lost 2, with 15 bases in between. The CDR3 totals 17 residues.

In this sample, this clonotype turned up a few times. The chain links TRBV6-2 or TRBV6-3 to TRBJ2-7; D call uncertain. CDR3 length equals 13 residues. Germline-derived CDR1 and CDR2 are MNHEY and SVGEGT. V was cut by 2 bases and J by 4 bases, with 9 bases left in between. The DNA of the CDR3 is TGTGCCAGCAGTTACGGGAACACGTACGAGCAGTACGTC. Translation gives CASSYGNTYEQYV.

V is TRBV4-1 and J is TRBJ2-1, with TRBD2 matching over 14 bases. Looked up from germline, CDR1 is MGHRA and CDR2 is YSYEKL. This CDR3 has 19 amino acids. Trimming at V came to 3 bases and at J to 6 bases, leaving 13 bases not matched to a gene. CDR3 sequence reads: CASSQGRLAGGPKANEQFF. The DNA of the CDR3 is TGCGCCAGCAGCCAGGGCAGACTAGCGGGGGGGCCAAAGGCCAATGAGCAGTTCTTC.

The chain couples TRBV4-3 to TRBJ2-6; D not resolved. This CDR3 has 15 amino acids. Germline loops: CDR1 LGHNA, CDR2 YSLEER. Trimming stripped 0 bases from V and 0 bases from J, with 3 bases between. DNA for the CDR3: TGCGCCAGCAGCCAAGACGTCTCTGGGGCCAACGTCCTGACTTTC. Its protein product is CASSQDVSGANVLTF.

The V and J genes are TRBV20-1 and TRBJ2-3; a weak D match, TRBD2 (5 bases). Germline loops: CDR1 DFQATT, CDR2 SNEGSKA (reference sequence). The CDR3 is 13 residues long. For the CDR3, the DNA is TGCAGCATAGTCGGGGTGTCCACAGATACGCAGTATTTT. Protein product: CSIVGVSTDTQYF.

The table lists this clonotype with a few counts. The CDR3 region is CASSYWTGGSGRNQPQHF. For the CDR3, the DNA is TGTGCCAGCAGTTACTGGACCGGGGGGTCGGGCCGCAATCAGCCCCAGCATTTT. The chain joins TRBV6-2 or TRBV6-3 to TRBJ1-5; maybe TRBD1 (5 bases). The CDR3 extends over 18 amino acids. Germline V gene sequence: CDR1 MNHEY, CDR2 SVGEGT. Trimming shortened V by 1 base and J by 2 bases, and 18 bases separated the two germline ends.

The chain employs TRBV5-1 and TRBJ1-5; 7 bases map to TRBD1. Per the germline V gene, CDR1 is SGHRS and CDR2 is YFSETQ. This CDR3 comprises 16 residues. V shed 1 base and J 3 bases; nucleotides not matched to a gene: 7. Written as DNA, the CDR3 is TGCGCCAGCAGCTTGAAAGACAGGGTTGACAATCAGCCCCAGCATTTT. Protein: CASSLKDRVDNQPQHF. Based on the CDR3 plus reference TRBV5-1 and TRBJ1-5, the full variable domain is KAGVTQTPRYLIKTRGQQVTLSCSPISGHRSVSWYQQTPGQGLQFLFEYFSETQRNKGNFPGRFSGRQFSNSRSEMNVSTLELGDSALYLCASSLKDRVDNQPQHFGDGTRLSIL.

This clonotype has at least ten counts. The chain employs TRBV27 and TRBJ2-7; possible D gene TRBD1, 6 bases. V was clipped by 3 bases and J by 3 bases, with 18 bases between them. Germline V CDR1 and CDR2: MNHEY, SMNVEV (reference sequence). The CDR3 covers 16 residues. CDR3 nucleotides: TGTGCCAGCAGTTTTACTGCCGGGACAAAGGACTACGAGCAGTACTTC. Translating it yields CASSFTAGTKDYEQYF.

This chain joins TRBV7-2 and TRBJ2-3; the D gene is possibly TRBD1 (6 bases). The length of the CDR3 is 13 residues. The V end was cut by 7 bases, the J end by 4 bases, with 12 bases between. Germline V lookup: CDR1 SGHTA, CDR2 FQGNSA. CDR3 protein: CASTTQGPDTQYF. The DNA for the CDR3 is TGTGCCAGCACCACCCAGGGGCCAGATACGCAGTATTTT. The variable domain in full, with the rest retrieved from reference TRBV7-2 and TRBJ2-3, is GAGVSQSPSNKVTEKGKDVELRCDPISGHTALYWYRQSLGQGLEFLIYFQGNSAPDKSGLPSDRFSAERTGGSVSTLTIQRTQQEDSAVYLCASTTQGPDTQYFGPGTRLTVL.

V gene TRBV5-1 combines with J gene TRBJ1-3; D is uncertain. The germline CDR1 and CDR2 sequences are SGHRS and YFSETQ. The germline V and J ends were trimmed by 4 bases and 0 bases, with 11 bases remaining between them. CDR3 length equals 15 residues. CDR3: CASSEDKASGNTIYF. In DNA form, the CDR3 reads TGCGCCAGCAGCGAAGACAAGGCCTCTGGAAACACCATATATTTT.

In this sample, this clonotype turned up a few times. The V gene is TRBV20-1, the J gene TRBJ1-2; 8 bases map to TRBD1. There are 15 residues in the CDR3. Germline V gene sequence: CDR1 DFQATT, CDR2 SNEGSKA (reference sequence). Germline trimming cut 0 bases from V and 0 bases from J; bases unmatched to any gene: 3. The CDR3 sequence is CSARDRQGTNYGYTF. The CDR3 DNA follows: TGCAGTGCTAGAGATCGACAGGGGACTAACTATGGCTACACCTTC.

This sequence joins TRBV23-1 and TRBJ2-1; the D is unclear. TRBV23-1 counts as an open reading frame of uncertain function. CDR3 length equals 16 residues. Trimming removed 3 bases at V and 7 bases at J, with 19 bases between. CDR3 amino acids: CASSQQVGRYENEQFF. CDR3 DNA: TGCGCCAGCAGTCAGCAAGTAGGGCGATATGAGAATGAGCAGTTCTTC.

This clonotype was seen a handful of times. The J gene is TRBJ2-5, the V gene TRBV5-1, with 10 bases fitting TRBD2. The CDR3 sequence is 15 residues long. Trimming took 3 bases from V and 4 from J; bases not matched to a gene: 6. Germline CDR1 and CDR2: SGHRS and YFSETQ. The CDR3: CASSSGIAGGETQYF. In DNA form, the CDR3 reads TGCGCCAGCAGCTCCGGTATAGCGGGGGGAGAGACCCAGTACTTC.

This chain uses TRBV11-2 with TRBJ2-1, with D uncertain. Trimming pared 5 bases from V and 5 bases from J, leaving 13 bases between. The CDR3 is 14 residues long. Germline assignment: CDR1 SGHAT and CDR2 FQNNGV. The CDR3 sequence is CASSKVRSNNEQFF. The CDR3 coding sequence is TGTGCCAGCAGCAAGGTCAGGTCGAACAATGAGCAGTTCTTC.

In this sample, this clonotype turned up a few times. This rearrangement joins TRBV12-3 or TRBV12-4 to TRBJ2-1; perhaps TRBD2 as D (6 bases). The CDR3 covers 16 residues. V shed 8 bases and J shed 0 bases, with 17 bases lying between them. CDR3 region: CASGMAGRSSYNEQFF. The DNA for the CDR3 is TGTGCCAGCGGTATGGCGGGGAGGAGCTCCTACAATGAGCAGTTCTTC.

This clonotype has more than one count but fewer than ten. J is TRBJ2-5 and V is TRBV7-2; 10 nucleotides match TRBD2. With V trimmed by 5 bases and J by 5 bases, 5 bases remained unmatched. There are 14 residues in the CDR3. Per the germline V gene, CDR1 is SGHTA and CDR2 is FQGNSA. CDR3 amino acids: CASSTGLAAETQYF. The CDR3 DNA follows: TGTGCCAGCAGCACCGGACTAGCGGCGGAGACCCAGTACTTC.

The rearrangement uses TRBV12-3 or TRBV12-4 and TRBJ2-7, with 10 bases fitting TRBD1. Unmatched junction bases numbered 5, after V lost 8 bases and J lost 4 bases. This CDR3 is 13 amino acids long. The chain's CDR3 is CASGRGQGYEQYV. CDR3 bases: TGTGCCAGCGGAAGGGGACAGGGGTACGAGCAGTACGTC.

This clonotype showed up many times. The chain carries TRBV3-1 and TRBJ1-2; tentatively, D is TRBD1 (6 bases). Germline V CDR1 and CDR2: LGHDT, YNNKEL (reference sequence). The CDR3 runs 14 residues. Trimming took 4 bases from V and 4 from J, leaving 13 bases between them. CDR3 sequence reads: CASSPQGSLYGYTF. DNA for the CDR3: TGTGCCAGCAGCCCACAGGGTTCCCTCTATGGCTACACCTTC.

There are a few counts of this clonotype. The chain combines TRBV4-3 with TRBJ1-1; no definite D call. The V and J ends lost 1 base and 3 bases respectively, with 12 bases between them. The CDR3 covers 15 residues. Looked up from germline, CDR1 is LGHNA and CDR2 is YSLEER. CDR3: CASSQVAGMYTEAFF. CDR3 DNA: TGCGCCAGCAGCCAAGTAGCTGGGATGTACACTGAAGCTTTCTTT.

V and J are TRBV20-1 and TRBJ2-1; D not resolved. The CDR3 runs 15 residues. V was cut by 0 bases and J by 8 bases, with 17 bases left in between. Germline lookup yields CDR1 DFQATT and CDR2 SNEGSKA (reference sequence). Here the CDR3 DNA reads TGCAGTGCTAGAGATCCCCGTGGCATAACGTATGAGCAGTTCTTC. Its translation: CSARDPRGITYEQFF.

In its sample, this clonotype was seen many times. CDR3 sequence reads: CASSLEIAGELFF. The CDR3 DNA reads TGTGCCAGCAGCTTAGAAATTGCCGGGGAGCTGTTTTTT. The chain carries TRBV7-2 and TRBJ2-2; D ambiguous. The CDR3 covers 13 residues. From germline, CDR1 is SGHTA and CDR2 FQGNSA. V was pared by 1 base and J by 6 bases, with 6 bases between.

This clonotype showed up just a few times. A much larger clone differs from this one at a single base, so this may be a read error. This rearrangement joins TRBV4-2 to TRBJ2-1, with 11 bases aligning to TRBD2. Germline CDR1 LGHNA, CDR2 YNFKEQ. The CDR3 extends over 16 amino acids. The CDR3 nucleotides are TGTGTCAGCAGCCAAGATGGGACTAGCGGCTACAATGAGCAGTTCTTC. Protein sequence: CVSSQDGTSGYNEQFF.

This clonotype appeared a few times. The chain carries TRBV6-1 and TRBJ2-3; the D gene is possibly TRBD2 (7 bases). Per the germline V gene, CDR1 is MNHNS and CDR2 is SASEGT. This CDR3 contains 14 residues. Trimming took 5 bases from V and 1 from J, leaving 10 bases between them. The CDR3 protein is CASSRGGGTDTQYF. DNA of the CDR3: TGTGCCAGCAGTCGAGGGGGGGGCACAGATACGCAGTATTTT.

The chain uses TRBV6-5 and TRBJ2-1; 9 bases are shared with TRBD2. J gave up 4 bases and V 2 bases, and 6 bases lay outside the gene matches. CDR1 MNHEY and CDR2 SVGAGI come from the germline V gene. This CDR3 has 16 residues. CDR3: CASSYGIAGDYNEQFF. CDR3 coding DNA: TGTGCCAGCAGTTACGGGATAGCGGGGGATTACAATGAGCAGTTCTTC.

This clonotype has a count of ten or more. The chain couples TRBV27 to TRBJ2-7, with 9 bases matching TRBD1. The CDR3 covers 13 residues. Germline CDR1 reads MNHEY; CDR2 reads SMNVEV (reference sequence). Unmatched junction bases numbered 7, after V lost 6 bases and J lost 7 bases. The chain's CDR3 is CASRKTGGGEQYV. DNA for the CDR3: TGTGCCAGCAGGAAGACAGGGGGAGGTGAGCAGTACGTC.

V and J are TRBV7-2 and TRBJ2-7, with 7 bases fitting TRBD1. J lost 4 bases, V lost 5 bases, and 8 bases had no gene match. The CDR3 covers 14 residues. The germline CDR1 and CDR2 sequences are SGHTA and FQGNSA. DNA for the CDR3: TGTGCCAGCAGCCCTGAACAGGGGCGGTACGAGCAGTACTTC. Translated, it gives CASSPEQGRYEQYF. Variable domain in full (rest from reference TRBV7-2 and TRBJ2-7): GAGVSQSPSNKVTEKGKDVELRCDPISGHTALYWYRQSLGQGLEFLIYFQGNSAPDKSGLPSDRFSAERTGGSVSTLTIQRTQQEDSAVYLCASSPEQGRYEQYFGPGTRLTVT.